The entry that follows covers one T cell receptor (beta chain) sequence. This clonotype was recorded at least ten times. What this receptor recognizes is not known. The record has no base qualities; no much larger clone is one base away. The receptor library was made with PCR. Sequencing took place on an Illumina HiSeq 2500. Molecular barcoding was employed in the preparation of TCR libraries, with unique molecular identifiers being used to normalize TCRbeta repertoire quantification. TCRdb passed the public sequencing reads through fastp at Q25 and MiXCR, retaining productive beta sequences. Every entry covers one CDR3 protein and lists the most common genes and DNA from its rows. The sample table lists some 200,000 distinct CDR3 sequences, under 8.5% of them with a count of one. 35% to 40% of the sample is in the top ten clones. The treatment or condition label on this specimen signifies: allogeneic hematopoietic cell transplantation with graft depleted of TCRalphabeta T cells and CD19 B cells. The children who served as transplant recipients had been given grafts of TCRalphabeta/CD19-depleted allogeneic hematopoietic cells.

The data belong to a study of T-cell reconstitution after alpha-beta-depleted transplantation in children (dated by TCRdb to about 2016). Some background on the complete study: T-cell immune reconstitution after TCRalphabeta/CD19-depleted allogeneic hematopoietic cell transplantation in children was quantitatively tracked in the study by means of TCR repertoire profiling. What the research found in general, with its limitations: The frequencies of hyperexpanded clones fell over the following months, and after one year, T-cell counts and TCRbeta diversity were mostly attributed to newly produced T cells. In some patients, high TCRbeta diversity at day 60 was attributed to recipient T cells and intrathymic progenitors that had survived conditioning. About two months after transplant, the apparently early recovery of alphabetaT-cell counts reportedly depended on just several hundred clones that had expanded rapidly and came from non-depleted graft cells.

In the germline V gene, CDR1 corresponds to SQVTM and CDR2 to ANQGSEA. At the junction V is shortened by 0 bases and J by 3 bases, with 9 bases in between. The CDR3 runs 13 amino acids, cysteine and phenylalanine included. Only the CDR3 portion is preserved as DNA: 39 bases, with reading frame beginning at the first base. The V and J segments used are TRBV29-1 and TRBJ2-7, and the D gene may be TRBD1, 5 bases matching. Sample: PBMCs, mostly from graft donor cells, taken 360 days after TCRalphabeta/CD19-depleted stem cell transplant. The sequence was obtained from a male patient under 10 years old who had a stem cell transplant for acute myeloid leukemia, so the T cells may come from the graft donor. This receptor carries the CDR3 CSVEDPTVYEQYF. The sequence in DNA is TGCAGCGTTGAAGACCCGACAGTCTACGAGCAGTACTTC.